This TCR beta chain was recovered during a study of T cell responses to AZD1222 COVID-19 vaccine. Study findings and constraints: The donor cohort was predominantly white British with a female majority, and clonal diversity may have been underestimated.

With regard to this clone: No antigen is known for it.

Repertoires were generated with immunoSEQ multiplex PCR, while TCRdb's copy carries only in-frame clones and drops some. The sample records roughly 130,000 clones, about 90% being singletons. The receptor was derived from an adult who received the MenACWY meningococcal vaccine as a control. The specimen comprised peripheral blood, sampled 28 days after the second dose of the MenACWY control vaccine.

CDR3 in amino acids: CASSGQGGEQYF. CDR3 nucleotides: TGTGCCAGCAGCGGACAGGGGGGCGAGCAGTACTTC. The V call is TRBV12-3 or TRBV12-4, the J call TRBJ2-7; 10 nucleotides line up with TRBD1. This CDR3 comprises 12 residues. The ends lost 6 bases at V and 6 bases at J; junction bases unmatched: 2.